Sequencing of this T cell receptor beta chain was carried out in a study of vaccination and CD4 T cells after COVID-19. Scientists ran DNA taken from cultured CD4+ T cells through the Oncomine TCR Beta short-read assay for sequencing. TCRdb analysed the PCR reads with MiXCR anew, one entry per CDR3 protein. The sample carries just under 8,500 distinct CDR3 sequences, less than 85% recorded once. Treatment indicated: approximately 11-day PBMC culture with coronavirus spike peptide pools or control peptides (ViraFEST assay). This CDR3 is 15 amino acids long. Germline CDR1 is LNHDA and CDR2 is SQIVND (reference sequence). The J segment lost 7 bases and the V segment lost 3 bases, leaving 9 bases of the junction unmatched. As to this clonotype: Antigen: not known.

The TCR sequence derives from a human donor who had recovered from COVID-19. The sequenced sample was CD4+ T cells from blood, cultured in vitro. The chain joins TRBV19 to TRBJ1-2, with TRBD1 matching over 9 bases. DNA of the CDR3: TGTGCCAGTAGTATTACAACCGGGACAGGGTTTGGCTACACCTTC. Translating gives CASSITTGTGFGYTF.